The 17 T cell receptor beta chains below all came from one sample that was sequenced in a study of shared clonotypes between healthy human individuals. Profiled with immunoSEQ multiplex PCR; TCRdb holds only in-frame clones, not every one. The sample records some 2,500,000 clones, roughly 90% being singletons. Sample: naive CD4+ T cells from PBMCs. Described subset: CD45RA+ positively selected. These receptors were taken from a man younger than 35 in good health. Some clones in this sample may be carry-over from other donors' samples.

This clone was seen once. The chain couples TRBV11-2 to TRBJ2-3, with 9 bases identical to TRBD1. CDR3 size: 15 residues. Germline lookup yields CDR1 SGHAT and CDR2 FQNNGV. Germline trimming cut 5 bases from V and 3 bases from J; bases unmatched to any gene: 6. The CDR3 sequence: CASSARTGATDTQYF. CDR3 DNA: TGTGCCAGCAGCGCACGGACAGGGGCAACAGATACGCAGTATTTT.

This clone is a singleton in its sample. The chain joins TRBV5-6 to TRBJ2-3; D is perhaps TRBD1 (6 bases). CDR1 is SGHDT and CDR2 is YYEEEE in the germline V gene. The CDR3 runs 15 residues. The V end was cut by 3 bases, the J end by 3 bases, with 14 bases between. In DNA form, the CDR3 reads TGTGCCAGCAGCTGGGATCAGGGGCGGACAGATACGCAGTATTTT. Amino acid sequence: CASSWDQGRTDTQYF.

This clone came up once. V and J are TRBV30 and TRBJ1-4; no reliable D call. The germline V gene has CDR1 GTSNPN and CDR2 SVGIG (reference sequence). There are 11 residues in the CDR3. With 3 bases removed from V and 7 bases from J, the gap between germline ends came to 6 bases. The CDR3 nucleotides are TGTGCCTGGAGGGGGAGTGAAAAACTGTTTTTT. This encodes CAWRGSEKLFF.

The V and J genes are TRBV6-5 and TRBJ2-5, with D perhaps matching TRBD1 or TRBD2 (5 bases each). The assigned J gene may be wrong: the sequence end matches TRBJ2-7 better. The V gene's germline CDR1 is MNHEY and CDR2 SVGAGI. This CDR3 comprises 15 residues. The DNA of the CDR3 is TGTGCCAGCAGTAGCCGGGACGGACGCTCCTACGAGCAGTACTTC. Amino acids: CASSSRDGRSYEQYF.

CDR3: CASSFSGDRGLNEQFF. In DNA form, the CDR3 reads TGTGCCAGCAGCTTTAGTGGGGACAGGGGGTTGAATGAGCAGTTCTTC. The gene calls are TRBV11-3 and TRBJ2-1; 11 bases agree with TRBD1. CDR3 size: 16 residues. J lost 7 bases, V lost 3 bases, and 8 bases had no gene match. In germline, CDR1 is SGHNT, CDR2 YENEEA.

In regard to this clone: Other DNA sequences in the same sample also yield this CDR3. This chain joins TRBV28 and TRBJ2-7; tentative D call: TRBD2 (6 bases). Germline CDR1 reads MDHEN; CDR2 reads SYDVKM. The ends were cut back, 6 bases at V and 3 bases at J, with 12 bases in the middle. CDR3 length equals 13 residues. CDR3 loop: CASSLGGGYEQYF. The DNA for the CDR3 is TGTGCCAGCAGCCTCGGGGGAGGCTACGAGCAGTACTTC.

The chain links TRBV11-2 to TRBJ2-4; D is possibly TRBD1 (5 bases). The CDR3 consists of 17 residues. V shed 0 bases and J shed 1 base, with 13 bases lying between them. The germline CDR1 and CDR2 sequences are SGHAT and FQNNGV. CDR3 bases: TGTGCCAGCAGCTTAGAAGCAGGGCTAGGGGCCAAAAACATTCAGTACTTC. Translating gives CASSLEAGLGAKNIQYF. Filled out from reference TRBV11-2 and TRBJ2-4, the complete variable domain reads EAGVAQSPRYKIIEKRQSVAFWCNPISGHATLYWYQQILGQGPKLLIQFQNNGVVDDSQLPKDRFSAERLKGVDSTLKIQPAKLEDSAVYLCASSLEAGLGAKNIQYFGAGTRLSVL.

V gene TRBV19 combines with J gene TRBJ2-5; unclear D gene. This CDR3 contains 14 residues. CDR1 is LNHDA, CDR2 SQIVND, per germline (reference sequence). V was shortened by 2 bases and J by 1 base, with 8 bases between the two germline ends. The CDR3 region is CASSIRWIQETQYF. CDR3 coding DNA: TGTGCCAGTAGTATAAGGTGGATCCAAGAGACCCAGTACTTC.

This clone was detected once. The V and J genes are TRBV12-5 and TRBJ2-1; D not certain. CDR1 and CDR2 from the germline V gene are LGHNT and FRNRAP. The ends were cut back, 0 bases at V and 1 base at J, with 10 bases in the middle. This CDR3 region has 16 residues. The CDR3 loop is CASGLVLGPSYNEQFF. The CDR3 nucleotides are TGTGCTAGTGGTTTGGTATTAGGGCCTTCCTACAATGAGCAGTTCTTC.

This sequence joins TRBV2 and TRBJ1-1; D perhaps matches TRBD1 (5 bases). The CDR3 consists of 14 residues. V was cut by 7 bases and J by 5 bases, with 17 bases left in between. The germline gives CDR1 SNHLY, CDR2 FYNNEI. The CDR3 coding sequence is TGTGCCAGCATCAGAGCGGGGGGGGGAACTGAAGCTTTCTTT. This codes for CASIRAGGGTEAFF.

V usage is TRBV9 and J usage is TRBJ2-7; 9 bases align to TRBD1. The CDR3 covers 14 residues. J gave up 6 bases and V 4 bases, and 8 bases lay outside the gene matches. In germline, CDR1 is SGDLS, CDR2 YYNGEE. The CDR3: CASSFRTGEGEQYF. The CDR3 DNA sequence: TGTGCCAGCAGCTTCCGGACAGGGGAGGGCGAGCAGTACTTC.

CDR3 DNA: TGCGCCAGCAGCCACATACCCCAGGTGGCAGGGGACGAAAAACTGTTTTTT. Its translation is CASSHIPQVAGDEKLFF. The genes are TRBV4-1 and TRBJ1-4; tentatively, D is TRBD1 (6 bases). Looked up from germline, CDR1 is MGHRA and CDR2 is YSYEKL. V was cut by 3 bases and J by 8 bases, with 22 bases left in between. The CDR3 sequence is 17 residues long.

The V call is TRBV7-3, the J call TRBJ2-5, with TRBD2 identical over 8 bases. Germline V CDR1 and CDR2: SGHTA, FQGTGA. V dropped 8 bases and J dropped 5; count of bases not matched to a gene: 10. The CDR3 covers 14 residues. CDR3 loop: CASGTGGPWETQYF. The CDR3 DNA reads TGTGCCAGCGGGACGGGAGGGCCATGGGAGACCCAGTACTTC. Using reference TRBV7-3 and TRBJ2-5 for the parts outside the CDR3, the full variable domain is GAGVSQTPSNKVTEKGKYVELRCDPISGHTALYWYRQSLGQGPEFLIYFQGTGAADDSGLPNDRFFAVRPEGSVSTLKIQRTERGDSAVYLCASGTGGPWETQYFGPGTRLLVL.

V is TRBV6-5 and J is TRBJ2-7; tentatively, D is TRBD1 (7 bases). Deletions cut 4 bases from V and 0 bases from J, with 16 bases between. CDR1 and CDR2 (germline): MNHEY, SVGAGI. The CDR3 is 16 residues long. CDR3 amino acids: CASSSPHRGGSYEQYF. CDR3 DNA: TGTGCCAGCAGTTCTCCCCACAGGGGAGGCTCCTACGAGCAGTACTTC.

This clone was observed a handful of times. The rearrangement joins TRBV19 to TRBJ1-5, with a possible D match to TRBD1 (6 bases). The germline V gene encodes CDR1 LNHDA and CDR2 SQIVND (reference sequence). This CDR3 is 15 amino acids long. Trimming stripped 2 bases from V and 0 bases from J, with 8 bases between. The CDR3 reads CASSIYRVSNQPQHF. CDR3 in DNA: TGTGCCAGTAGTATATACAGGGTTAGCAATCAGCCCCAGCATTTT.

This clone occurred once. V is TRBV2 and J is TRBJ2-1; 9 bases are a match to TRBD1. J was trimmed by 15 bases and V by 4 bases; bases with no gene match: 7. The CDR3 has 12 residues. Germline CDR1 and CDR2: SNHLY and FYNNEI. The CDR3 sequence is CASSGQGQGSFF. The CDR3 DNA sequence: TGTGCCAGCAGTGGTCAGGGACAGGGATCGTTCTTC.

The chain carries TRBV28 and TRBJ2-7; TRBD2 agrees at 8 bases. The germline V gene has CDR1 MDHEN and CDR2 SYDVKM. J gave up 4 bases and V 7 bases, and 12 bases lay outside the gene matches. The CDR3 sequence is 15 residues long. The CDR3 sequence: CASTLSGSYRYEQYF. The CDR3 DNA sequence: TGTGCCAGCACCCTCAGCGGGAGTTATAGGTACGAGCAGTACTTC.